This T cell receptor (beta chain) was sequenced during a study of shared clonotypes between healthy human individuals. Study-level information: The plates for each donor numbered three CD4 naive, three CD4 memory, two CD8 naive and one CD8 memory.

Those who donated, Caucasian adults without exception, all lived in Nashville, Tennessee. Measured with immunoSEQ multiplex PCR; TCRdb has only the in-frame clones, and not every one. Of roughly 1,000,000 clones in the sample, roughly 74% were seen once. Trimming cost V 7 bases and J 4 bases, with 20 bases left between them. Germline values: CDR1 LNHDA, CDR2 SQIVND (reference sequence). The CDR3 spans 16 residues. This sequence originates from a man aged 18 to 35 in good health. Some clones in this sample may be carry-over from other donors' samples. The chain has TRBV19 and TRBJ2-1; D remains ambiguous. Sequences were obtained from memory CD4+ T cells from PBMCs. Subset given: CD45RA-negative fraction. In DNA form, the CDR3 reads TGTGCCAGTACCCTAGTGGGTGGGCCCGGGTACAATGAGCAGTTCTTC. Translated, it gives CASTLVGGPGYNEQFF.